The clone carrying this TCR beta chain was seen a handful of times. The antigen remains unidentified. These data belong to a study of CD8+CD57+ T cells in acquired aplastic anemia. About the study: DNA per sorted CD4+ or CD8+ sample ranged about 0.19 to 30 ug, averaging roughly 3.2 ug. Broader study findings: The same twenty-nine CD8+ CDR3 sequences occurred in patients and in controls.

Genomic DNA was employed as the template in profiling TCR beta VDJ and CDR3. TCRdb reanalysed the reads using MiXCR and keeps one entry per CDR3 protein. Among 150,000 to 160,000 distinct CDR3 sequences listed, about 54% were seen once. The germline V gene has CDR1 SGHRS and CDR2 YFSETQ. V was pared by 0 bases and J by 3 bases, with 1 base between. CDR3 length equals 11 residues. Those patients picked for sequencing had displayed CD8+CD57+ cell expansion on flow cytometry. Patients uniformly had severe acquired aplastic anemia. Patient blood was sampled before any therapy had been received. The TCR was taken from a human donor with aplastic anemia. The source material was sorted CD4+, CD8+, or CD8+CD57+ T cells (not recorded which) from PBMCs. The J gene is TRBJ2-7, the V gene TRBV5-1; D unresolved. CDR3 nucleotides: TGCGCCAGCAGCTTGGACTACGAGCAGTACTTC. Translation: CASSLDYEQYF.